These 8 T cell receptor beta chains were sequenced from one sample in a study of Ad26.COV2.S vaccination and SARS-CoV-2 variants. The treatment denotes: around 19 received Ad26.COV2.S at low or high dose, single or two shots; roughly five received placebo; per-sample allocation not given. The samples date from day 63 after the first vaccine or placebo injection. Clones were sequenced by immunoSEQ multiplex PCR, and TCRdb holds only the in-frame ones, with some missing. The repertoire holds hundreds of thousands of clones, about 89% seen once, with roughly 1.5% in the top ten. The sequencing here drew on peripheral blood, taken in a trial of Ad26.COV2.S vaccine versus placebo. The receptors were gathered from a person between 18 and 65 years old who received the Ad26.COV2.S COVID-19 vaccine or a placebo.

V usage is TRBV6-5 and J usage is TRBJ1-1; 10 bases match TRBD1. The CDR3 extends over 14 amino acids. V shed 6 bases and J 5 bases; nucleotides not matched to a gene: 6. From germline, CDR1 is MNHEY and CDR2 SVGAGI. CDR3 amino acids: CASSPGQGPTEAFF. CDR3 nucleotide sequence: TGTGCCAGCAGCCCGGGACAGGGGCCTACTGAAGCTTTCTTT.

The chain combines TRBV7-2 with TRBJ2-3; the match to TRBD2 covers 9 bases. CDR3 length: 17 residues. Germline CDR1 reads SGHTA; CDR2 reads FQGNSA. V lost 0 bases and J lost 0; bases outside the gene matches: 4. The CDR3 coding sequence is TGTGCCAGCAGCTTAGCGGCTAGCGGGGCTAGCACAGATACGCAGTATTTT. Translation: CASSLAASGASTDTQYF.

The chain is built from TRBV27 and TRBJ2-3; TRBD1 or TRBD2 may be the D gene (5 bases each). The CDR3 loop spans 17 amino acids. The V end lost 4 bases, the J end lost 3 bases, and 20 bases lay between the germline ends. The germline V gene has CDR1 MNHEY and CDR2 SMNVEV (reference sequence). The CDR3 spells CASSSSGLGGHTDTQYF. The CDR3 region has the DNA TGTGCCAGCAGTTCATCGGGGCTGGGCGGCCATACAGATACGCAGTATTTT.

J is TRBJ2-7 and V is TRBV11-2; 7 nucleotides match TRBD2. This CDR3 is 14 amino acids long. Germline trimming cut 3 bases from V and 3 bases from J; bases unmatched to any gene: 5. Germline assignment: CDR1 SGHAT and CDR2 FQNNGV. CDR3 coding DNA: TGTGCCAGCAGCTTGGCAGGGAGGGTCTACGAGCAGTACTTC. The encoded protein is CASSLAGRVYEQYF.

This clone was picked up a small number of times. CDR3 sequence: CASSQDTSGAYEQYF. The CDR3, as DNA: TGTGCCAGCAGCCAAGATACTAGCGGAGCCTACGAGCAGTACTTC. The chain is built from TRBV3-1 (or the pseudogene TRBV3-2) and TRBJ2-7; 8 nucleotides agree with TRBD2. J lost 2 bases, V lost 0 bases, and 3 bases had no gene match. The CDR3 covers 15 residues. CDR1 LGHDT and CDR2 YNNKEL come from the germline V gene (reference sequence).

V usage is TRBV27 and J usage is TRBJ2-7; 7 positions agree with TRBD2. V lost 7 bases and J lost 0; bases outside the gene matches: 6. Germline V gene lookup returns CDR1 MNHEY and CDR2 SMNVEV (reference sequence). This CDR3 spans 14 amino acids. The CDR3 region is CASNNGGSSYEQYF. CDR3 sequence (DNA): TGTGCCAGCAATAACGGGGGGAGCTCCTACGAGCAGTACTTC.

This clone is a singleton in its sample. CDR3 sequence: CAWTGDFMNTEAFF. The CDR3 DNA reads as TGTGCCTGGACCGGGGACTTCATGAACACTGAAGCTTTCTTT. V is TRBV30 and J is TRBJ1-1, with D perhaps matching TRBD1 (5 bases). The germline V gene encodes CDR1 GTSNPN and CDR2 SVGIG (reference sequence). This CDR3 contains 14 residues. Trimming left V 4 bases short and J 0 bases short, with 12 bases between.

This clone was found once. The V and J genes are TRBV19 and TRBJ2-5, with 13 nucleotides matching TRBD2. V gave up 3 bases and J gave up 2 bases; unmatched junction bases: 6. The CDR3 sequence is 17 residues long. Germline V lookup: CDR1 LNHDA, CDR2 SQIVND (reference sequence). As DNA, the CDR3 is TGTGCCAGTAGTATTACTAGCGGGAGGGCCCAACAAGAGACCCAGTACTTC. Translated, it gives CASSITSGRAQQETQYF.